These T cell receptor beta chains were read from a single sample in a study of T-cell reconstitution after alpha-beta-depleted transplantation in children. Via MiXCR, TCRdb re-called the PCR reads, giving one row per CDR3 protein. The sample consists of around 200,000 distinct CDR3 sequences, more than 15% of them appearing once. The sequences come from PBMCs, mostly from graft donor cells, collected 360 days after TCRalphabeta/CD19-depleted stem cell transplant. The receptor source for this set is a male patient aged 2-15 years who had a stem cell transplant for acute lymphoblastic leukemia, so the T cells may come from the graft donor. CDR3s include the opening cysteine and the closing phenylalanine or tryptophan. D genes are given only for firm matches. Clone size is shown for a subset of rows, as once, few, many or a class of expanded clone.

few,TRBJ2-1,TRBV10-1,TRBD1,CASSGDRVRFF
many,TRBJ2-7,TRBV6-2/TRBV6-3,-,CASKTATYEQYF
many,TRBJ2-1,TRBV10-2,-,CASTMFLGKNNEQFF
-,TRBJ1-6,TRBV20-1,-,CSARDPPSPLHF
few,TRBJ1-5,TRBV6-2/TRBV6-3,-,CASSYKGLWNQPQHF
few,TRBJ2-1,TRBV12-3/TRBV12-4,-,CASITLAERNEQFF
few,TRBJ1-3,TRBV4-2,-,CASSQDLAGPGGGNTIYF
many,TRBJ2-2,TRBV2,-,CASKYGANTGELFF
-,TRBJ2-1,TRBV4-1,TRBD1,CASSNLPGQGRDEQFF
-,TRBJ2-5,TRBV12-3/TRBV12-4,TRBD1,CASRLGQGAGRTQYF
-,TRBJ1-4,TRBV7-2,-,CASSITATNEKLFF
once,TRBJ2-7,TRBV7-9,TRBD1,CASSRTGIHYEQYF
few,TRBJ2-7,TRBV5-5,TRBD2,CASSPGTSAGYEQYF
-,TRBJ1-4,TRBV29-1,-,CSARSQLDEKLFF
many,TRBJ2-7,TRBV27,-,CASSFGGNEQYF
few,TRBJ2-7,TRBV7-2,TRBD2,CASSLASGGAYEQYF
few,TRBJ2-1,TRBV7-9,TRBD2,CASSLARLAGAYNEQFF
-,TRBJ2-3,TRBV24-1,TRBD2,CATSDRSGGAGDTQYF
-,TRBJ2-3,TRBV25-1,-,CASSEGRGLGRTDTQYF
few,TRBJ2-5,TRBV29-1,-,CSVSWEYQETQYF
-,TRBJ2-3,TRBV30,TRBD2,CAWSVSGGADTQYF
-,TRBJ1-6,TRBV20-1,-,CSARGVGSPLHF
few,TRBJ2-3,TRBV7-8,-,CASSPDPTDTQYF